Detailed here is one T cell receptor beta chain. No antigen is known for it. The ends were cut back, 4 bases at V and 4 bases at J, with 13 bases in the middle. The CDR3 is 14 residues long. Germline CDR1 is MGHDK and CDR2 is SYGVNS. The assay was immunoSEQ multiplex PCR, and TCRdb's table has in-frame clones only and misses some. Of approximately 61,000 clones listed, 65% to 85% are singletons. This sample was taken from a study of T cell responses to AZD1222 COVID-19 vaccine. General study findings and limits: Spike-wide vaccine-associated CD4 TCRs dominated at 160-218 and 743-854. In a largely white British group with more females than males, clonal diversity was possibly underestimated. Unmutated variant regions are reportedly targeted by nearly half of spike-specific TCRs. Spike-specific TCRs gained breadth and depth after people received two AZD1222 doses.

The sequence came from an adult who received the AZD1222 COVID-19 vaccine. This material consisted of peripheral blood, taken 28 days after the second AZD1222 dose. This rearrangement joins TRBV25-1 to TRBJ1-1; tentatively, D is TRBD1 (5 bases). The CDR3 loop is CASSAQGRGTEAFF. As DNA, the CDR3 is TGTGCCAGCAGTGCCCAGGGACGCGGCACTGAAGCTTTCTTT. The full variable domain, with the rest looked up from reference TRBV25-1 and TRBJ1-1, is EADIYQTPRYLVIGTGKKITLECSQTMGHDKMYWYQQDPGMELHLIHYSYGVNSTEKGDLSSESTVSRIRTEHFPLTLESARPSHTSQYLCASSAQGRGTEAFFGQGTRLTVV.